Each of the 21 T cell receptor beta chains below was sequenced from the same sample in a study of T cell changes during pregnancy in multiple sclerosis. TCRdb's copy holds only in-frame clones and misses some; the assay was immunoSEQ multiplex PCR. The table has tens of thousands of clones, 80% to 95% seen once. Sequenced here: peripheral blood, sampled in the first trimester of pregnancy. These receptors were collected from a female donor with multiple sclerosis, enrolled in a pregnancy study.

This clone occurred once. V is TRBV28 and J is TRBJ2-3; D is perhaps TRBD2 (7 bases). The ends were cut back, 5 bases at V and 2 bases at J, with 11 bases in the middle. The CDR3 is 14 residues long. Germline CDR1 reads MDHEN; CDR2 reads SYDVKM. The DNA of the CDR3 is TGTGCCAGCAGTGGAGCGGGACACACAGATACGCAGTATTTT. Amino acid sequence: CASSGAGHTDTQYF.

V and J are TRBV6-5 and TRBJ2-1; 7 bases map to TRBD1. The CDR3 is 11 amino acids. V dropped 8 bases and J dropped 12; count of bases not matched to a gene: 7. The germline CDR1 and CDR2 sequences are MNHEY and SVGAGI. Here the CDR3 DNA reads TGTGCCAGCGGGACAGCAGGGTGGCAGTTCTTC. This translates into CASGTAGWQFF.

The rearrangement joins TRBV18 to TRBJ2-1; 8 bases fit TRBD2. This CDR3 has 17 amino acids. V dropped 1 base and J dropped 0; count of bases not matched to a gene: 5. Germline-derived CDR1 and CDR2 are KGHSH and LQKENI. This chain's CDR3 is CASSPRTSGNSYNEQFF. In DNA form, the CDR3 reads TGTGCCAGCTCACCACGTACTAGCGGTAACTCCTACAATGAGCAGTTCTTC.

Here the CDR3 DNA reads TGTGCCAGCAGCGGTCGGGGTACCTACGAGCAGTACTTC. Translated: CASSGRGTYEQYF. This chain connects TRBV7-6 to TRBJ2-7, with a tentative D call TRBD2 (5 bases). CDR3 length: 13 residues. V lost 5 bases and J 2 bases, leaving 10 bases between the germline ends. CDR1 is SGHVS and CDR2 is FNYEAQ in the germline V gene. Full variable domain (remainder filled in from reference TRBV7-6 and TRBJ2-7): GAGVSQSPRYKVTKRGQDVALRCDPISGHVSLYWYRQALGQGPEFLTYFNYEAQQDKSGLPNDRFSAERPEGSISTLTIQRTEQRDSAMYRCASSGRGTYEQYFGPGTRLTVT.

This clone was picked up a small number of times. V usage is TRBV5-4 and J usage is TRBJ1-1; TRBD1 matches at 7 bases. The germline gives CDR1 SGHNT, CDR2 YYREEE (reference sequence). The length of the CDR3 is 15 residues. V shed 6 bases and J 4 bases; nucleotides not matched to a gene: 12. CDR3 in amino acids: CASTQGGPLLTEAFF. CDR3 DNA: TGTGCCAGCACCCAAGGGGGCCCTCTCCTCACTGAAGCTTTCTTT.

In nucleotides, the CDR3 is TGTGCCAGCAGCTTAGGCAGGGTCAGCGAAACTGGAAACACCATATATTTT. It translates to CASSLGRVSETGNTIYF. The chain employs TRBV7-9 and TRBJ1-3; D may be TRBD1 (5 bases). The V gene's germline CDR1 is SEHNR and CDR2 FQNEAQ (reference sequence). With 1 base removed from V and 2 bases from J, the gap between germline ends came to 15 bases. CDR3 length equals 17 residues.

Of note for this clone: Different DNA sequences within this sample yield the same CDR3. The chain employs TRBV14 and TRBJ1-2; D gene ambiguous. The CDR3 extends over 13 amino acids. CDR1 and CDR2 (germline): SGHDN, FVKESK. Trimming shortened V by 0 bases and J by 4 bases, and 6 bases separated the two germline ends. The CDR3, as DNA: TGTGCCAGCAGCCAAGATTACAGCTATGGCTACACCTTC. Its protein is CASSQDYSYGYTF.

The CDR3 region has the DNA TGCAGCGTCCGCGGGAGGGGCTCCTACAATGAGCAGTTCTTC. Translating it yields CSVRGRGSYNEQFF. The chain carries TRBV29-1 and TRBJ2-1; 9 bases are shared with TRBD2. The CDR3 is 14 amino acids. Germline-derived CDR1 and CDR2 are SQVTM and ANQGSEA. The trim removed 6 bases at V and 0 bases at J, leaving 3 bases unmatched.

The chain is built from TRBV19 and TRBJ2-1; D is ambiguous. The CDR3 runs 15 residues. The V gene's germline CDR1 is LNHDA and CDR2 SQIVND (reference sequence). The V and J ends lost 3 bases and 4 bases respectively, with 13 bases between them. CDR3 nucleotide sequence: TGTGCCAGTAGTATGGCCGGCGGAATGTACAATGAGCAGTTCTTC. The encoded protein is CASSMAGGMYNEQFF.

The CDR3 DNA is TGTGCCAGCAGCCCGACCGTGGGTAGGGGCGGGGAGCTGTTTTTT. Protein sequence: CASSPTVGRGGELFF. The chain links TRBV11-2 to TRBJ2-2; weak D call: TRBD1 (5 bases). Germline CDR1 and CDR2: SGHAT and FQNNGV. The CDR3 runs to 15 residues. Trimming cost V 5 bases and J 7 bases, with 17 bases left between them.

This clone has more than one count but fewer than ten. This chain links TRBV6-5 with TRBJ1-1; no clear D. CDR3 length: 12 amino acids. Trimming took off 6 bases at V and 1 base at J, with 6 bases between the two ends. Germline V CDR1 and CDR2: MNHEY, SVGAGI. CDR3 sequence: CASSYPNTEAFF. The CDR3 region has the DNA TGTGCCAGCAGCTATCCGAACACTGAAGCTTTCTTT.

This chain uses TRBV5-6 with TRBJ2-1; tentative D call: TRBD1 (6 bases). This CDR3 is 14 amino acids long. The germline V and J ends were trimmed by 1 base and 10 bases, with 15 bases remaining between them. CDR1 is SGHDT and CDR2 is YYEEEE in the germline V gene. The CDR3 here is CASSLSQGKVEQFF. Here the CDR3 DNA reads TGTGCCAGCAGCTTGAGTCAGGGGAAGGTCGAGCAGTTCTTC.

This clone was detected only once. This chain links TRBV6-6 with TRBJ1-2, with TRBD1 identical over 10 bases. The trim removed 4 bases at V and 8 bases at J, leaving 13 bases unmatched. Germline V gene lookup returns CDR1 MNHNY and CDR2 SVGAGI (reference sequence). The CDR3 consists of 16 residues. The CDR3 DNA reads TGTGCCAGCAGTTCCCGCCGGGACAGGGGAAGTTACGGCTACACCTTC. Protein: CASSSRRDRGSYGYTF.

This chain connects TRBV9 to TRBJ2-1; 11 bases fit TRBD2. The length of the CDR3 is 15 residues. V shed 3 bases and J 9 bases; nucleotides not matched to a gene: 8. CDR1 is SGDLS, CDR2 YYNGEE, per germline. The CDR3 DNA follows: TGTGCCAGCAGCGAGACCCATAGCGGGAGGGGTGAGCAGTTCTTC. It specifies CASSETHSGRGEQFF.

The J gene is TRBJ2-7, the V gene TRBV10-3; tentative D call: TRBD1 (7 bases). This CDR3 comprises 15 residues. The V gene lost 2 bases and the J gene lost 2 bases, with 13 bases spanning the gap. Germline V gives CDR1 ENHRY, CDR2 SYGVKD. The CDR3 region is CAISEQGGRAYEQYF. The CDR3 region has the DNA TGTGCCATCAGTGAGCAGGGGGGTAGGGCCTACGAGCAGTACTTC.

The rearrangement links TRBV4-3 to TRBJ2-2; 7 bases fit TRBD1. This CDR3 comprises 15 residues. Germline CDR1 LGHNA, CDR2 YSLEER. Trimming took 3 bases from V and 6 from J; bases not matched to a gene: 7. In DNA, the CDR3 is TGCGCCAGCAGCCACGACAGGGTACGGGCCGGGGAGCTGTTTTTT. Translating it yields CASSHDRVRAGELFF.

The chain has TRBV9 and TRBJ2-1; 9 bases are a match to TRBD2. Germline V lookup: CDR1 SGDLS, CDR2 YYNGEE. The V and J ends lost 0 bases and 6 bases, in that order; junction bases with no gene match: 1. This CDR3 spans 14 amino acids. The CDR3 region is CASSVGLAANEQFF. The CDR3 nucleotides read TGTGCCAGCAGCGTAGGACTAGCGGCCAATGAGCAGTTCTTC.

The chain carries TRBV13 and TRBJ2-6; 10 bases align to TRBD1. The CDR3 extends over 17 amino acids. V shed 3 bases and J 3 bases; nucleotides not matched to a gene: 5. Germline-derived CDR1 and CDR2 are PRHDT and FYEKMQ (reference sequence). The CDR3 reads CASSFRTGGSGANVLTF. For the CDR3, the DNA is TGTGCCAGCAGCTTCCGGACAGGGGGTAGTGGGGCCAACGTCCTGACTTTC.

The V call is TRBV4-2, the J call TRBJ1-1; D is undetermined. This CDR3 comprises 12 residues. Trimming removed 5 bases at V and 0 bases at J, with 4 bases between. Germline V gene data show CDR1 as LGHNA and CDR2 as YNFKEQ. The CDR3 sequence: CASSFMNTEAFF. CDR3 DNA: TGTGCCAGCAGCTTTATGAACACTGAAGCTTTCTTT.

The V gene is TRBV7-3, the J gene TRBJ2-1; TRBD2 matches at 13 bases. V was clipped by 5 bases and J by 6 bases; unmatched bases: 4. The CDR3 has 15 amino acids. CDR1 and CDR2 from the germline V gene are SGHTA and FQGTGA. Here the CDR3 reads CASSPGLAGLNEQFF. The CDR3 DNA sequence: TGTGCCAGCAGCCCGGGACTAGCGGGACTCAATGAGCAGTTCTTC. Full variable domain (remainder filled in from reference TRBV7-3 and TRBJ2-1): GAGVSQTPSNKVTEKGKYVELRCDPISGHTALYWYRQSLGQGPEFLIYFQGTGAADDSGLPNDRFFAVRPEGSVSTLKIQRTERGDSAVYLCASSPGLAGLNEQFFGPGTRLTVL.

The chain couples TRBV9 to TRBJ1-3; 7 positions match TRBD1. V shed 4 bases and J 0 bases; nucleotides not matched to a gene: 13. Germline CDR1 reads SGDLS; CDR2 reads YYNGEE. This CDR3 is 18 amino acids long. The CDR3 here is CASSPTGQHTYSGNTIYF. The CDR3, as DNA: TGTGCCAGCAGCCCCACGGGACAGCACACATACTCTGGAAACACCATATATTTT.